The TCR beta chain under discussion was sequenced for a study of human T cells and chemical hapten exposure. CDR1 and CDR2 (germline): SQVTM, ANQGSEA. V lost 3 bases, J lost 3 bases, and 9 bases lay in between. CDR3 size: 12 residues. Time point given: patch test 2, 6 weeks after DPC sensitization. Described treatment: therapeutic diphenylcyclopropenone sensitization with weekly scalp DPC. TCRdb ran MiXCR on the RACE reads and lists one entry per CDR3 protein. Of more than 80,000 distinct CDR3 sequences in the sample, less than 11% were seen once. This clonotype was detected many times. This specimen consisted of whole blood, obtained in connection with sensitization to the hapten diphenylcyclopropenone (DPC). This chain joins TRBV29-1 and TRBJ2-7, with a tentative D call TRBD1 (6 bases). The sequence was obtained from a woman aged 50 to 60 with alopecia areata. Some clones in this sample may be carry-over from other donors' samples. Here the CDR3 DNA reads TGCAGCGTTGATAGGGGGAACTACGAGCAGTACTTC. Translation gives CSVDRGNYEQYF.